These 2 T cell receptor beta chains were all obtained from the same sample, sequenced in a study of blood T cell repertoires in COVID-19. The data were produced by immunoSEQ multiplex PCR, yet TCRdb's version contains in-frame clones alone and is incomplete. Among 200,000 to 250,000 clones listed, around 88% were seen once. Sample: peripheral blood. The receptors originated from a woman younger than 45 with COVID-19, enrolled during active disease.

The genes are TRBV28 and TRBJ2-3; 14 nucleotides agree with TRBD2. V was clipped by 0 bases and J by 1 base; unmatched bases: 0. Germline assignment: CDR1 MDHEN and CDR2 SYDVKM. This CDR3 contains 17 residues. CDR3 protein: CASSLWGLAGGTDTQYF. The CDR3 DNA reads TGTGCCAGCAGTTTATGGGGACTAGCGGGGGGCACAGATACGCAGTATTTT.

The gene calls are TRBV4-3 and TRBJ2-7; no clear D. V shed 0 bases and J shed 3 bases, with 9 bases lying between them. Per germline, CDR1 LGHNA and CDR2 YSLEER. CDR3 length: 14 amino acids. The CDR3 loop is CASSQDYGGYEQYV. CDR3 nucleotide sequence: TGCGCCAGCAGCCAAGATTATGGCGGCTACGAGCAGTACGTC.